Shown below are 17 T cell receptor beta chains from a single sample sequenced in a study of regulatory T cells in long-lasting Graves disease. Time point specified: newly diagnosed GD, antithyroid drugs for less than 3 months. Isolated PBMC RNA provided the starting material for the TCR library. With iRepertoire HTBI primers and Arm-PCR of CDR3 regions, TCR beta libraries were built. TCRdb re-derived calls from the multiplex PCR reads in MiXCR, one entry per CDR3 protein. The sample lists around 450,000 distinct CDR3 sequences; 15% were seen once. These data also formed part of another study, on T cells in Graves' hyperthyroidism and ophthalmopathy.

The specimen was peripheral blood mononuclear cells (PBMCs), collected at new diagnosis, from a patient treated with antithyroid drugs. All receptors come from a woman in her thirties with Graves disease.

Concerning this clonotype itself: The likely explanation is a read error, given a far larger clone one base away. This sequence joins TRBV5-5 and TRBJ2-3; D is uncertain. Near its end, the DNA agrees better with TRBJ2-7, so the J call may be wrong. Germline V gene lookup returns CDR1 SGHKS and CDR2 YYEKEE (reference sequence). This CDR3 has 13 amino acids. CDR3 nucleotide sequence: TGTGCCAGCAGCTTAGTATGGTACAATGAGCAGTACTTC. Its translation: CASSLVWYNEQYF.

This clonotype was seen a handful of times. The chain employs TRBV15 and TRBJ1-2, with D tentatively TRBD1 (6 bases). CDR1 and CDR2 from the germline V gene are LNHNV and YYDKDF (reference sequence). The CDR3 totals 14 residues. Trimming removed 0 bases from V and 8 bases from J, with 13 bases in between. This chain's CDR3 is CATSRDGTGKGYTF. Here the CDR3 DNA reads TGTGCCACCAGCAGAGATGGAACAGGGAAGGGCTACACCTTC.

This clonotype was seen ten or more times. The rearrangement joins TRBV18 to TRBJ2-5; tentatively, D is TRBD1 (5 bases). V dropped 0 bases and J dropped 5 bases, with 10 bases sitting between them. The CDR3 has 14 residues. The V gene's germline CDR1 is KGHSH and CDR2 LQKENI. CDR3 sequence: CASSPPVRAETQYF. Written as DNA, the CDR3 is TGTGCCAGCTCACCACCGGTCAGGGCCGAGACCCAGTACTTC.

This clonotype was counted ten times or more. The CDR3 sequence is CSAKEDSTSTDTQYF. CDR3 bases: TGCAGTGCCAAGGAGGACTCAACTAGCACAGATACGCAGTATTTT. The chain links TRBV20-1 to TRBJ2-3; a weak D match, TRBD2 (5 bases). Trimming removed 6 bases at V and 0 bases at J, with 16 bases between. The CDR3 runs 15 residues. Germline V gives CDR1 DFQATT, CDR2 SNEGSKA (reference sequence).

This clonotype appeared many times. The chain has TRBV4-1 and TRBJ2-5, with TRBD2 matching 8 bases. J was trimmed by 5 bases and V by 0 bases; bases with no gene match: 11. This CDR3 has 17 amino acids. Germline loops: CDR1 MGHRA, CDR2 YSYEKL. The CDR3 DNA reads as TGCGCCAGCAGCCAAGATGATGCGGGACTAGGCGGGGAGACCCAGTACTTC. Translating gives CASSQDDAGLGGETQYF.

Only a few counts were recorded for this clonotype. The V call is TRBV9, the J call TRBJ2-1, with a possible D match to TRBD1 (6 bases). Trimming left V 3 bases short and J 3 bases short, with 13 bases between. The V gene's germline CDR1 is SGDLS and CDR2 YYNGEE. CDR3 length equals 15 residues. For the CDR3, the DNA is TGTGCCAGCAGCGCGGACAGCCTAAACTACAATGAGCAGTTCTTC. It translates to CASSADSLNYNEQFF.

The genes are TRBV14 and TRBJ1-1; 8 bases map to TRBD1. The J segment lost 1 base and the V segment lost 4 bases, leaving 5 bases of the junction unmatched. Germline CDR1 reads SGHDN; CDR2 reads FVKESK. The CDR3 is made up of 15 amino acids. CDR3 residues: CASSLPRGRNTEAFF. CDR3 nucleotide sequence: TGTGCCAGCAGCCTACCCAGGGGGCGGAACACTGAAGCTTTCTTT.

In this sample, this clonotype turned up many times. The V call is TRBV18, the J call TRBJ1-1; D gene uncertain. The CDR3 has 16 amino acids. Germline V gene lookup returns CDR1 KGHSH and CDR2 LQKENI. The germline V and J ends were trimmed by 0 bases and 0 bases, with 11 bases remaining between them. This CDR3 reads CASSPPSQPLNTEAFF. The CDR3 nucleotides read TGTGCCAGCTCACCACCTTCACAGCCCTTGAACACTGAAGCTTTCTTT. Full variable domain (rest looked up from reference TRBV18 and TRBJ1-1): NAGVMQNPRHLVRRRGQEARLRCSPMKGHSHVYWYRQLPEEGLKFMVYLQKENIIDESGMPKERFSAEFPKEGPSILRIQQVVRGDSAAYFCASSPPSQPLNTEAFFGQGTRLTVV.

Points on this clonotype: A much larger clonotype is one base distant, so this may be a read error. The chain employs TRBV28 and TRBJ2-3; D is uncertain. The CDR3 runs 19 residues. CDR1 and CDR2 from the germline V gene are MDHEN and SYDVKM. The V gene lost 1 base and the J gene lost 3 bases, with 23 bases spanning the gap. The CDR3 DNA sequence: TGTGCCAGCAGTTTATACAGCCCTACGTCGGGCAGTGGAACAGATACGCAGTATTTT. Its protein is CASSLYSPTSGSGTDTQYF.

The V and J genes are TRBV25-1 and TRBJ2-2; D may be TRBD1 or TRBD2 (5 bases each). The V gene's germline CDR1 is MGHDK and CDR2 SYGVNS. V lost 3 bases to trimming and J lost 0 bases, with 14 bases between them. CDR3 length: 17 residues. This CDR3 reads CASSEGRAATNTGELFF. In nucleotides, the CDR3 is TGTGCCAGCAGTGAGGGGCGGGCGGCAACGAACACCGGGGAGCTGTTTTTT.

Ten or more counts support this clonotype. The chain couples TRBV15 to TRBJ1-2; D perhaps matches TRBD1 (5 bases). Germline-derived CDR1 and CDR2 are LNHNV and YYDKDF (reference sequence). Trimming cost V 5 bases and J 3 bases, with 22 bases left between them. This CDR3 comprises 17 residues. This CDR3 is CATSQISSAGRDYGYTF. The CDR3 bases are TGTGCCACCAGCCAAATATCGTCGGCAGGGAGGGACTATGGCTACACCTTC.

This clonotype was seen repeatedly, ten times or more. J is TRBJ1-1 and V is TRBV9; a possible D gene is TRBD1 (5 bases). Deletions cut 3 bases from V and 4 bases from J, with 13 bases between. There are 14 residues in the CDR3. CDR1 and CDR2 from the germline V gene are SGDLS and YYNGEE. The DNA for the CDR3 is TGTGCCAGCAGCGCTGCGGGGGGAGGCACTGAAGCTTTCTTT. Translating gives CASSAAGGGTEAFF.

The J gene is TRBJ2-1, the V gene TRBV7-3; 7 nucleotides match TRBD1. CDR3 length: 16 residues. The germline CDR1 and CDR2 sequences are SGHTA and FQGTGA. Germline trimming cut 4 bases from V and 1 base from J; bases unmatched to any gene: 7. CDR3 sequence: CASSSTGVRSYNEQFF. The DNA for the CDR3 is TGTGCCAGCAGCTCTACAGGGGTCCGTTCCTACAATGAGCAGTTCTTC.

There are many counts of this clonotype. The rearrangement uses TRBV20-1 and TRBJ2-1; D gene uncertain. The CDR3 sequence is 10 residues long. Germline-derived CDR1 and CDR2 are DFQATT and SNEGSKA (reference sequence). Trimming shortened V by 6 bases and J by 6 bases, and 6 bases separated the two germline ends. CDR3 sequence: CSARRNEQFF. The CDR3 DNA reads TGCAGTGCCAGACGCAATGAGCAGTTCTTC.

V is TRBV27 and J is TRBJ1-2; D is ambiguous. The CDR3 has 14 residues. Trimming took off 6 bases at V and 0 bases at J, with 11 bases between the two ends. Germline CDR1 and CDR2: MNHEY and SMNVEV (reference sequence). The DNA for the CDR3 is TGTGCCAGCAGCCGACACTCAACTAACTATGGCTACACCTTC. Protein product: CASSRHSTNYGYTF.

The chain employs TRBV4-2 and TRBJ2-3; 9 nucleotides line up with TRBD2. CDR3 length: 16 amino acids. CDR1 and CDR2 (germline): LGHNA, YNFKEQ. J was trimmed by 6 bases and V by 7 bases; bases with no gene match: 14. The CDR3 sequence: CASKPRGAGGSDTQYF. In DNA, the CDR3 is TGTGCCAGCAAGCCTAGGGGAGCGGGAGGTAGTGATACGCAGTATTTT.

This clonotype was counted ten times or more. The chain joins TRBV6-1 to TRBJ2-1; 7 bases fit TRBD2. Germline assignment: CDR1 MNHNS and CDR2 SASEGT. The CDR3 has 17 amino acids. V shed 4 bases and J 1 base; nucleotides not matched to a gene: 10. CDR3 sequence reads: CASSVGGSPLSYNEQFF. CDR3 sequence (DNA): TGTGCCAGCAGTGTGGGAGGGAGCCCCCTTTCCTACAATGAGCAGTTCTTC.